What follows is one TCR beta chain and its context. The sample is drawn from a study of CD8 T cells in Susac syndrome. This CDR3 is built from 14 residues. The germline CDR1 and CDR2 sequences are MNHEY and SVGAGI. With 3 bases removed from V and 5 bases from J, the gap between germline ends came to 10 bases. Sequencing of TCR beta, carried out with a high-throughput approach, was applied to CD8+ and CD4+ T cells from the blood. The patients who served as multiple sclerosis controls were treatment-naive and had stable or active relapsing-remitting disease that fulfilled the revised McDonald criteria. After extraction with the RNeasy kit, roughly 0.45 to 1 ug of the RNA was reverse transcribed using random hexamers. It was immunoSEQ multiplex PCR that amplified TCR beta CDR3 across 54 Vbeta and 13 Jbeta. TCRdb itself ran the immunoSEQ multiplex PCR reads through MiXCR, one entry per CDR3 protein. The data hold approximately 280,000 distinct CDR3 sequences, with 70% to 90% observed a single time.

This receptor was obtained from a human donor with multiple sclerosis. Material for sequencing was CD8+ T cells from PBMCs. The genes are TRBV6-5 and TRBJ2-2; TRBD2 is a possible D gene (5 bases). The CDR3 coding sequence is TGTGCCAGCAGTTATCTGGGCGGGACCGGGGAGCTGTTTTTT. Its protein is CASSYLGGTGELFF.